Each of the 26 T cell receptor beta chains below was sequenced from the same sample in a study of tumor-infiltrating lymphocytes in localized non-small cell lung cancer. Data came from immunoSEQ multiplex PCR; TCRdb stores just in-frame clones and leaves some out. Of 6,000 or so clones listed, around 76% are singletons. Sequenced sample: lung tumor tissue. The receptors were sampled from a human donor with non-small cell lung cancer.

The chain has TRBV7-9 and TRBJ1-1; 8 positions agree with TRBD1. V dropped 2 bases and J dropped 5; count of bases not matched to a gene: 10. CDR1 and CDR2 from the germline V gene are SEHNR and FQNEAQ (reference sequence). This CDR3 has 16 amino acids. The CDR3 region has the DNA TGTGCCAGCAGCTTACCTAGGACAGGGAAGAAGACTGAAGCTTTCTTT. Residues: CASSLPRTGKKTEAFF. The full variable domain, rest sourced from reference TRBV7-9 and TRBJ1-1, is DTGVSQNPRHKITKRGQNVTFRCDPISEHNRLYWYRQTLGQGPEFLTYFQNEAQLEKSRLLSDRFSAERPKGSFSTLEIQRTEQGDSAMYLCASSLPRTGKKTEAFFGQGTRLTVV.

This sequence joins TRBV21-1 and TRBJ2-1; the DNA was not compared with TRBD2, the D call given in the table. TRBV21-1 constitutes a pseudogene. This CDR3 comprises 14 residues. The CDR3 loop is CASSKALRYNEQFF. Written as DNA, the CDR3 is TGTGCCAGCAGCAAAGCTCTTAGATACAATGAGCAGTTCTTC.

The count of this clone is one. The chain links TRBV29-1 to TRBJ2-3, with 7 bases lining up with TRBD1. CDR3 length equals 14 residues. Trimming cost V 7 bases and J 4 bases; bases outside gene matches: 11. CDR1 is SQVTM and CDR2 is ANQGSEA in the germline V gene. In nucleotides, the CDR3 is TGCAGCGCGGGGTCAGGGGGAGCGGCAGATACGCAGTATTTT. It translates to CSAGSGGAADTQYF.

The V gene is TRBV9, the J gene TRBJ2-3, with TRBD2 matching over 12 bases. Trimming at V came to 0 bases and at J to 2 bases, leaving 7 bases not matched to a gene. CDR1 is SGDLS and CDR2 is YYNGEE in the germline V gene. CDR3 length equals 18 residues. CDR3 residues: CASSVGLAGVGTTDTQYF. The DNA for the CDR3 is TGTGCCAGCAGCGTAGGACTAGCGGGAGTCGGGACCACAGATACGCAGTATTTT.

V gene TRBV6-1 combines with J gene TRBJ1-2; D gene uncertain. Trimming removed 1 base at V and 1 base at J, with 7 bases between. Per the germline V gene, CDR1 is MNHNS and CDR2 is SASEGT. The CDR3 is 14 residues long. CDR3: CASSEGANNYGYTF. The CDR3, as DNA: TGTGCCAGCAGTGAAGGGGCGAATAACTATGGCTACACCTTC.

The chain recombines TRBV5-1 with TRBJ2-5; 7 positions agree with TRBD2. In germline, CDR1 is SGHRS, CDR2 YFSETQ. The CDR3 has 15 residues. Unmatched junction bases numbered 8, after V lost 4 bases and J lost 2 bases. CDR3 amino acids: CASSPDPGLQETQYF. As DNA, the CDR3 is TGCGCCAGCAGCCCCGACCCGGGACTACAAGAGACCCAGTACTTC.

The chain carries TRBV30 and TRBJ2-5; D perhaps matches TRBD1 (5 bases). Germline CDR1 and CDR2: GTSNPN and SVGIG (reference sequence). The CDR3 consists of 12 residues. V shed 8 bases and J shed 3 bases, with 13 bases lying between them. The CDR3 spells CAAGQTKETQYF. As DNA, the CDR3 is TGTGCCGCCGGACAAACGAAAGAGACCCAGTACTTC. The full variable domain, rest sourced from reference TRBV30 and TRBJ2-5, is SQTIHQWPATLVQPVGSPLSLECTVEGTSNPNLYWYRQAAGRGLQLLFYSVGIGQISSEVPQNLSASRPQDRQFILSSKKLLLSDSGFYLCAAGQTKETQYFGPGTRLLVL.

The V gene is TRBV14, the J gene TRBJ2-7, with 9 bases identical to TRBD2. The CDR3 runs 15 residues. The germline CDR1 and CDR2 sequences are SGHDN and FVKESK. Trimming removed 5 bases from V and 1 base from J; junction bases left unmatched: 6. CDR3 nucleotide sequence: TGTGCCAGCAGCAACAGGCGGGGGGGATCCTACGAGCAGTACTTC. Protein product: CASSNRRGGSYEQYF.

This chain uses TRBV18 with TRBJ1-5, with TRBD1 matching 9 bases. The CDR3 is made up of 13 amino acids. CDR1 and CDR2 from the germline V gene are KGHSH and LQKENI. Germline trimming cut 6 bases from V and 7 bases from J; bases unmatched to any gene: 4. In nucleotides, the CDR3 is TGTGCCAGCTCCCTAGACAGGGGGCAGCCCCAGCATTTT. Residues: CASSLDRGQPQHF.

This clone was counted only a few times. The CDR3 loop is CASSYEGSTEAFF. DNA for the CDR3: TGTGCCAGCAGTTACGAGGGGAGCACTGAAGCTTTCTTT. The V gene is TRBV6-5, the J gene TRBJ1-1, with a weak D call TRBD1 (5 bases). The CDR3 spans 13 residues. Per germline, CDR1 MNHEY and CDR2 SVGAGI. V lost 2 bases to trimming and J lost 4 bases, with 8 bases between them.

This rearrangement joins TRBV28 to TRBJ1-2, with TRBD1 matching over 8 bases. CDR3 length: 15 residues. V shed 3 bases and J 1 base; nucleotides not matched to a gene: 4. Germline loops: CDR1 MDHEN, CDR2 SYDVKM. The CDR3 spells CASSFGGQDNYGYTF. The CDR3 bases are TGTGCCAGCAGTTTCGGGGGACAGGATAACTATGGCTACACCTTC.

Comments on this clone: Additional DNA sequences in this sample encode the identical CDR3. This chain uses TRBV29-1 with TRBJ2-3; D is perhaps TRBD2 (6 bases). Germline V gene lookup returns CDR1 SQVTM and CDR2 ANQGSEA. V was cut by 3 bases and J by 0 bases, with 16 bases left in between. The CDR3 runs to 16 residues. DNA of the CDR3: TGCAGCGTTGAGGATACTGCGGGGTTCAGCACAGATACGCAGTATTTT. Its translation is CSVEDTAGFSTDTQYF.

This rearrangement joins TRBV19 to TRBJ2-3; D possibly corresponds to TRBD1 (5 bases). Trimming cost V 1 base and J 2 bases, with 10 bases left between them. The CDR3 spans 15 residues. In germline, CDR1 is LNHDA, CDR2 SQIVND (reference sequence). CDR3: CASSIVGAFTDTQYF. The CDR3 nucleotides read TGTGCCAGTAGTATAGTTGGGGCATTCACAGATACGCAGTATTTT.

This chain links TRBV6-1 with TRBJ1-3; possible D gene TRBD1, 5 bases. V lost 5 bases and J lost 0, with 11 bases in between. CDR1 is MNHNS, CDR2 SASEGT, per germline. The CDR3 totals 15 residues. Here the CDR3 DNA reads TGTGCCAGCAGTTCCCGACAGAACTCTGGAAACACCATATATTTT. Translated: CASSSRQNSGNTIYF.

The chain joins TRBV2 to TRBJ2-6; D is unresolved. Germline values: CDR1 SNHLY, CDR2 FYNNEI. Trimming shortened V by 1 base and J by 5 bases, and 9 bases separated the two germline ends. The CDR3 consists of 15 residues. CDR3 residues: CASSEDPLRANVLTF. DNA for the CDR3: TGTGCCAGCAGTGAAGACCCCCTAAGGGCCAACGTCCTGACTTTC.

This clone showed up just a few times. This chain connects TRBV30 to TRBJ2-2, with D uncertain. Germline loops: CDR1 GTSNPN, CDR2 SVGIG (reference sequence). This CDR3 is built from 12 residues. V lost 0 bases and J lost 2, with 1 base in between. CDR3 nucleotides: TGTGCCTGGAGTGTAAACACCGGGGAGCTGTTTTTT. Translating gives CAWSVNTGELFF.

The chain recombines TRBV27 with TRBJ1-4, with 11 bases matching TRBD1. V lost 2 bases and J lost 8; bases outside the gene matches: 13. The germline CDR1 and CDR2 sequences are MNHEY and SMNVEV (reference sequence). The CDR3 is made up of 18 amino acids. This chain's CDR3 is CASSLLGQGARVWEKLFF. The CDR3 nucleotides are TGTGCCAGCAGTTTACTAGGACAGGGGGCCCGGGTGTGGGAAAAACTGTTTTTT.

The chain links TRBV2 to TRBJ1-1, with 10 nucleotides matching TRBD1. The CDR3 is made up of 13 amino acids. In germline, CDR1 is SNHLY, CDR2 FYNNEI. V lost 6 bases to trimming and J lost 5 bases; unmatched junction nucleotides: 3. The DNA for the CDR3 is TGTGCCAGCAGCCGGGACAGGGGAACTGAAGCTTTCTTT. It encodes CASSRDRGTEAFF.

The chain joins TRBV19 to TRBJ2-5; D not resolved. The last part of the DNA fits TRBJ2-7 better; the J call may be wrong. CDR1 LNHDA and CDR2 SQIVND come from the germline V gene (reference sequence). CDR3 size: 14 residues. The CDR3 nucleotides are TGTGCCAGTAGTATCTATTCGGACTCCTACGAGCAGTACTTC. This encodes CASSIYSDSYEQYF.

This clone has only a few counts. This chain joins TRBV7-9 and TRBJ1-4, with D maybe TRBD1 (6 bases). Trimming left V 5 bases short and J 3 bases short, with 16 bases between. This CDR3 spans 16 amino acids. From germline, CDR1 is SEHNR and CDR2 FQNEAQ (reference sequence). CDR3 in DNA: TGTGCCAGCAGCCATAGCTCAGGGGCGTCTAATGAAAAACTGTTTTTT. Translated, it gives CASSHSSGASNEKLFF.

DNA for the CDR3: TGTGCCAGCCGTGCTGGACAGGCCAGCTACGAGCAGTACTTC. This sequence encodes CASRAGQASYEQYF. The V gene is TRBV6-1, the J gene TRBJ2-7; 7 bases line up with TRBD1. The CDR3 consists of 14 residues. The J segment lost 3 bases and the V segment lost 8 bases, leaving 10 bases of the junction unmatched. Germline V gene lookup returns CDR1 MNHNS and CDR2 SASEGT.

J is TRBJ2-7 and V is TRBV7-2; maybe TRBD1 (6 bases). The CDR3 totals 14 residues. V shed 5 bases and J shed 3 bases, with 14 bases lying between them. Per the germline V gene, CDR1 is SGHTA and CDR2 is FQGNSA. The CDR3 DNA follows: TGTGCCAGCAGCCCAAGGACAGCAAACTACGAGCAGTACTTC. Amino acids: CASSPRTANYEQYF.

The chain recombines TRBV5-6 with TRBJ2-7, with D perhaps given as TRBD1 or TRBD2 (5 bases each). Germline CDR1 reads SGHDT; CDR2 reads YYEEEE. V shed 0 bases and J shed 3 bases, with 10 bases lying between them. The CDR3 extends over 14 amino acids. The DNA for the CDR3 is TGTGCCAGCAGCTTGGGAGGGACCGTCTACGAGCAGTACTTC. Translating it yields CASSLGGTVYEQYF.

The rearrangement links TRBV7-8 to TRBJ2-3, with D unclear. Germline V lookup: CDR1 SGHVS, CDR2 FQNEAQ. This CDR3 is 20 amino acids long. V dropped 2 bases and J dropped 1 base, with 25 bases sitting between them. CDR3 amino acids: CASSLWFWSPFPRRTDTQYF. CDR3 coding DNA: TGTGCCAGCAGCTTATGGTTTTGGAGTCCGTTCCCCCGCCGCACAGATACGCAGTATTTT.

The rearrangement links TRBV19 to TRBJ2-5, with 8 bases aligning to TRBD1. The germline V gene has CDR1 LNHDA and CDR2 SQIVND (reference sequence). V was clipped by 8 bases and J by 2 bases; unmatched bases: 4. The CDR3 runs to 13 residues. The CDR3 DNA follows: TGTGCCAGTGGACAGGGAGGACAAGAGACCCAGTACTTC. Translated, it gives CASGQGGQETQYF.

The rearrangement joins TRBV6-5 to TRBJ2-7; 7 nucleotides line up with TRBD1. There are 14 residues in the CDR3. Unmatched junction bases numbered 10, after V lost 8 bases and J lost 3 bases. Germline CDR1 MNHEY, CDR2 SVGAGI. CDR3 residues: CASRAGQASYEQYF. The CDR3 DNA is TGTGCCAGCCGTGCTGGACAGGCCAGCTACGAGCAGTACTTC.